What follows are 31 T cell receptor beta chains derived from one specimen sequenced in a study of OX40 agonist ivuxolimab in advanced cancers. Generated by immunoSEQ multiplex PCR, the TCRdb table keeps only in-frame clones and is missing some. The sample has under 70,000 clones, 70% to 90% seen once; the top ten hold roughly an eighth. The sequencing used CD4+ or CD8+ T cells sorted from blood, collected in a trial of the OX40 agonist ivuxolimab. Receptors were obtained from an adult with an advanced solid tumor such as melanoma, head and neck, liver or kidney cancer.

About this clone itself: This may arise from a read error, as a much more abundant clone is one base away. Here the CDR3 DNA reads TGTGCCAGCAAGGCCGCTCGGGATAATGAGCAGTTCTTC. Protein product: CASKAARDNEQFF. The V call is TRBV28, the J call TRBJ2-1; weak D call: TRBD2 (5 bases). There are 13 residues in the CDR3. V lost 7 bases and J lost 7, with 14 bases in between. Germline CDR1 MDHEN, CDR2 SYDVKM.

The chain has TRBV27 and TRBJ1-5, with D perhaps matching TRBD1 (6 bases). Germline CDR1 reads MNHEY; CDR2 reads SMNVEV (reference sequence). The ends were cut back, 0 bases at V and 5 bases at J, with 14 bases in the middle. There are 16 residues in the CDR3. The chain's CDR3 is CASSLSVSRGHQPQHF. The DNA of the CDR3 is TGTGCCAGCAGTTTATCGGTTTCCAGGGGACATCAGCCCCAGCATTTT.

The genes are TRBV4-3 and TRBJ2-2; D perhaps matches TRBD1 (6 bases). The germline V gene encodes CDR1 LGHNA and CDR2 YSLEER. CDR3 length: 15 residues. Deletions cut 0 bases from V and 3 bases from J, with 8 bases between. The chain's CDR3 is CASSQDAGDTGELFF. DNA of the CDR3: TGCGCCAGCAGCCAAGACGCAGGGGACACCGGGGAGCTGTTTTTT.

V and J are TRBV7-9 and TRBJ2-7; perhaps TRBD2 as D (5 bases). Trimming pared 2 bases from V and 2 bases from J, leaving 10 bases between. The CDR3 totals 14 residues. The germline gives CDR1 SEHNR, CDR2 FQNEAQ (reference sequence). Written as DNA, the CDR3 is TGTGCCAGCAGCTTATCGGGATCTGCCTACGAGCAGTACTTC. Amino acid sequence: CASSLSGSAYEQYF.

V is TRBV11-2 and J is TRBJ2-1, with D hard to call. In germline, CDR1 is SGHAT, CDR2 FQNNGV. The CDR3 totals 11 residues. V was shortened by 8 bases and J by 2 bases, with 4 bases between the two germline ends. In DNA, the CDR3 is TGTGCCAGCTTAGCCTACAATGAGCAGTTCTTC. Translated, it gives CASLAYNEQFF.

The gene calls are TRBV7-9 and TRBJ2-5; D uncertain. Germline CDR1 and CDR2: SEHNR and FQNEAQ (reference sequence). V lost 5 bases to trimming and J lost 1 base, with 11 bases between them. The CDR3 sequence is 14 residues long. The CDR3 protein is CASSPRTGQETQYF. The CDR3 bases are TGTGCCAGCAGCCCGCGGACGGGCCAAGAGACCCAGTACTTC.

The genes are TRBV5-8 and TRBJ1-2; 7 bases map to TRBD1. The CDR3 has 16 amino acids. After removal of 4 bases from V and 2 bases from J, the junction contained 11 bases not matched to a gene. Germline lookup yields CDR1 SGHTS and CDR2 YDEGEE. CDR3 DNA: TGTGCCAGCAGCCTTCCCCGACAGGGTAGGAACTATGGCTACACCTTC. Amino acids: CASSLPRQGRNYGYTF.

The chain links TRBV6-5 to TRBJ2-1; TRBD1 aligns across 11 bases. CDR3 size: 14 residues. The germline V gene encodes CDR1 MNHEY and CDR2 SVGAGI. V shed 4 bases and J 7 bases; nucleotides not matched to a gene: 3. The CDR3 is CASSSGQGGNEQFF. The CDR3 nucleotides read TGTGCCAGCAGTTCGGGACAGGGGGGAAATGAGCAGTTCTTC.

V gene TRBV5-4 combines with J gene TRBJ1-2; TRBD1 aligns across 7 bases. This CDR3 has 12 residues. The V gene's germline CDR1 is SGHNT and CDR2 YYREEE (reference sequence). The ends lost 9 bases at V and 3 bases at J; junction bases unmatched: 5. The CDR3 is CAIEGADYGYTF. The CDR3 DNA follows: TGTGCCATCGAGGGGGCGGACTATGGCTACACCTTC.

This rearrangement joins TRBV7-9 to TRBJ2-7, with 9 bases identical to TRBD1. The V and J ends lost 3 bases and 4 bases, in that order; junction bases with no gene match: 7. This CDR3 has 15 amino acids. CDR1 is SEHNR, CDR2 FQNEAQ, per germline (reference sequence). Written as DNA, the CDR3 is TGTGCCAGCAGCTTGGGACAGGGCGAAAGGTACGAGCAGTACTTC. Protein product: CASSLGQGERYEQYF.

The chain has TRBV5-4 and TRBJ1-2; 9 positions match TRBD1. Germline assignment: CDR1 SGHNT and CDR2 YYREEE (reference sequence). The CDR3 has 15 amino acids. Trimming removed 2 bases from V and 4 bases from J; junction bases left unmatched: 6. Here the CDR3 DNA reads TGTGCCAGCAGCTTTCCGGGACAGGGTATCTATGGCTACACCTTC. This sequence encodes CASSFPGQGIYGYTF.

V is TRBV29-1 and J is TRBJ1-2, with D possibly matching TRBD1 (5 bases). The CDR3 runs to 14 residues. V lost 7 bases and J 0 bases, leaving 15 bases between the germline ends. CDR1 is SQVTM and CDR2 is ANQGSEA in the germline V gene. Here the CDR3 DNA reads TGCAGCGCCCCCGGGACTGCCGCTAACTATGGCTACACCTTC. Encoded protein: CSAPGTAANYGYTF.

The V and J genes are TRBV7-2 and TRBJ1-2, with D unresolved. V was pared by 2 bases and J by 0 bases, with 10 bases between. There are 15 residues in the CDR3. Per germline, CDR1 SGHTA and CDR2 FQGNSA. The CDR3 here is CASSLPRRTNYGYTF. CDR3 bases: TGTGCCAGCAGCTTACCTAGAAGGACTAACTATGGCTACACCTTC.

The chain links TRBV7-2 to TRBJ2-1; the D call may be TRBD1 or TRBD2 (6 bases each). CDR1 SGHTA and CDR2 FQGNSA come from the germline V gene. The length of the CDR3 is 15 residues. V lost 5 bases and J 8 bases, leaving 19 bases between the germline ends. CDR3 amino acids: CASSRGRGPEDEQFF. CDR3 DNA: TGTGCCAGCAGCCGGGGGCGGGGCCCGGAGGATGAGCAGTTCTTC.

The sample holds a few counts of this clone. J is TRBJ1-5 and V is TRBV7-9, with a weak D call TRBD1 (5 bases). CDR3 size: 13 residues. Trimming pared 3 bases from V and 4 bases from J, leaving 7 bases between. Germline CDR1 and CDR2: SEHNR and FQNEAQ (reference sequence). The CDR3 is CASSLGVNQPQHF. DNA for the CDR3: TGTGCCAGCAGCTTGGGGGTAAATCAGCCCCAGCATTTT.

This clone was seen only once. Here the CDR3 DNA reads TGTGCCAGCAGCTTGACAGGGGGCAAAGGGGGCTACACCTTC. Residues: CASSLTGGKGGYTF. V is TRBV7-3 and J is TRBJ1-2; 10 bases fit TRBD1. The CDR3 has 14 amino acids. Unmatched junction bases numbered 6, after V lost 3 bases and J lost 8 bases. Per the germline V gene, CDR1 is SGHTA and CDR2 is FQGTGA. Looking up the rest from reference TRBV7-3 and TRBJ1-2 gives the full variable domain: GAGVSQTPSNKVTEKGKYVELRCDPISGHTALYWYRQSLGQGPEFLIYFQGTGAADDSGLPNDRFFAVRPEGSVSTLKIQRTERGDSAVYLCASSLTGGKGGYTFGSGTRLTVV.

The chain couples TRBV28 to TRBJ1-2; D call uncertain. The CDR3 has 14 residues. CDR1 and CDR2 (germline): MDHEN, SYDVKM. Trimming took off 3 bases at V and 4 bases at J, with 12 bases between the two ends. CDR3 DNA sequence: TGTGCCAGCAGTTTTCTGGAGGGATCCTATGGCTACACCTTC. The encoded protein is CASSFLEGSYGYTF.

V and J are TRBV7-9 and TRBJ2-1; tentatively, D is TRBD1 (6 bases). V was clipped by 2 bases and J by 12 bases, with 11 bases between them. The germline V gene encodes CDR1 SEHNR and CDR2 FQNEAQ (reference sequence). This CDR3 is 12 amino acids long. The CDR3 loop reads CASSLTRGRQFF. CDR3 nucleotide sequence: TGTGCCAGCAGCTTAACCAGGGGACGGCAGTTCTTC.

Relative to its sample, this clone is medium-sized (0.01 to 0.1%). CDR3 sequence (DNA): TGTGCCAGCAGCTTACATGAGACAGACTCAATGAACACTGAAGCTTTCTTT. This encodes CASSLHETDSMNTEAFF. V and J are TRBV11-3 and TRBJ1-1, with a tentative D call TRBD1 (5 bases). Germline CDR1 SGHNT, CDR2 YENEEA. The CDR3 is 17 residues long. Deletions cut 2 bases from V and 0 bases from J, with 16 bases between.

In its sample, this clone was seen a few times. The J gene is TRBJ2-3, the V gene TRBV2; 12 bases match TRBD2. The CDR3 runs 21 residues. CDR1 and CDR2 from the germline V gene are SNHLY and FYNNEI. V trimming: 2 bases; J trimming: 3 bases; junction bases outside the gene matches: 18. The CDR3 bases are TGTGCCAGCAGTGAATGGGATACTAGCGGGGGGCCCCTTCTCAATACAGATACGCAGTATTTT. Translating it yields CASSEWDTSGGPLLNTDTQYF.

In regard to this clone: This sample also contains other DNA sequences that code for the same CDR3. The V call is TRBV18, the J call TRBJ1-1; no firm D call. Trimming removed 3 bases at V and 5 bases at J, with 7 bases between. Germline loops: CDR1 KGHSH, CDR2 LQKENI. This CDR3 spans 12 amino acids. The CDR3 protein is CASSPPRTEAFF. The CDR3 DNA follows: TGTGCCAGCTCACCCCCAAGGACTGAAGCTTTCTTT.

The J gene is TRBJ2-7, the V gene TRBV29-1, with D possibly TRBD1 on 6 matching bases. Trimming took 4 bases from V and 3 from J, leaving 13 bases between them. CDR1 and CDR2 (germline): SQVTM, ANQGSEA. The length of the CDR3 is 13 residues. In DNA form, the CDR3 reads TGCAGCGTTGGTGGGGGCGCAGACTACGAGCAGTACTTC. Its translation is CSVGGGADYEQYF.

The gene calls are TRBV12-5 and TRBJ1-2; D ambiguous. CDR3 length equals 13 residues. V was trimmed by 1 base and J by 4 bases, leaving 7 bases between them. From germline, CDR1 is LGHNT and CDR2 FRNRAP. In nucleotides, the CDR3 is TGTGCTAGTGGTTTGGGTACCCCCTATGGCTACACCTTC. As protein: CASGLGTPYGYTF.

On this clone itself: Mismatch with germline at one junction end may stem from a read error. The chain couples TRBV6-4 to TRBJ2-7; TRBD2 aligns across 12 bases. From germline, CDR1 is MRHNA and CDR2 SNTAGT. The CDR3 has 9 amino acids. Written as DNA, the CDR3 is TGTGCCACCTCTAGCGGGGGGGGCTTC. It encodes CATSSGGGF.

This rearrangement joins TRBV7-3 to TRBJ1-2; no definite D call. V was cut by 0 bases and J by 2 bases, with 10 bases left in between. Germline values: CDR1 SGHTA, CDR2 FQGTGA. There are 15 residues in the CDR3. The CDR3, as DNA: TGTGCCAGCAGCTTAACGGCACTCCCAAACTATGGCTACACCTTC. This sequence encodes CASSLTALPNYGYTF.

The chain links TRBV19 to TRBJ2-3; D gene ambiguous. The CDR3 is 16 amino acids. Per germline, CDR1 LNHDA and CDR2 SQIVND (reference sequence). Trimming took 7 bases from V and 4 from J, leaving 21 bases between them. CDR3 nucleotide sequence: TGTGCCAGTACTCCCGTAGGGCTAGGAGTCCCAGATACGCAGTATTTT. This encodes CASTPVGLGVPDTQYF.

This sequence joins TRBV6-5 and TRBJ2-5; D uncertain. Germline V CDR1 and CDR2: MNHEY, SVGAGI. This CDR3 is built from 15 residues. Trimming removed 5 bases at V and 2 bases at J, with 15 bases between. This CDR3 is CASSGMGSPQETQYF. The DNA for the CDR3 is TGTGCCAGCAGTGGGATGGGGTCCCCACAAGAGACCCAGTACTTC.

This chain uses TRBV13 with TRBJ2-1, with no clear D. V lost 5 bases to trimming and J lost 0 bases, with 17 bases between them. Germline V gene data show CDR1 as PRHDT and CDR2 as FYEKMQ (reference sequence). The CDR3 has 17 residues. The CDR3, as DNA: TGTGCCAGCAGCCACCCACCCCCCGAGAGCTCCTACAATGAGCAGTTCTTC. It codes for CASSHPPPESSYNEQFF.

The V call is TRBV6-5, the J call TRBJ1-1; tentatively, D is TRBD1 (5 bases). Germline V gives CDR1 MNHEY, CDR2 SVGAGI. With 6 bases removed from V and 0 bases from J, the gap between germline ends came to 8 bases. This CDR3 spans 13 amino acids. CDR3 bases: TGTGCCAGCAGATCGACAGTGAACACTGAAGCTTTCTTT. Its protein is CASRSTVNTEAFF.

The chain combines TRBV6-6 with TRBJ2-5, with D possibly being TRBD2 (5 bases). This CDR3 has 13 amino acids. The V and J ends lost 7 bases and 1 base respectively, with 10 bases between them. CDR1 and CDR2 (germline): MNHNY, SVGAGI (reference sequence). The CDR3 sequence is CASIPDFQETQYF. Written as DNA, the CDR3 is TGTGCCAGCATCCCGGACTTCCAAGAGACCCAGTACTTC.

V usage is TRBV6-1 and J usage is TRBJ1-2; tentative D call: TRBD1 (5 bases). The germline V gene has CDR1 MNHNS and CDR2 SASEGT. There are 13 residues in the CDR3. V was cut by 5 bases and J by 3 bases, with 10 bases left in between. The CDR3 sequence: CASSLGGDYGYTF. The CDR3 bases are TGTGCCAGCAGTTTGGGAGGGGACTATGGCTACACCTTC.